A single sample is the source of the 13 T cell receptor beta chains below, sequenced in a study of post-analysis software for immune sequencing data. Study-level findings and limits: When patients were compared with controls, five TRBV segments were more frequent, TRBV5-6, TRBV5-1 and TRBV20-1 among them.

No antigens are known for them. The authors incorporated unique molecular identifiers into the TCR beta cDNA libraries. One entry per CDR3 protein, called by TCRdb with MiXCR from the PCR reads. This repertoire shows about 770,000 distinct CDR3 sequences, 46% found once; its top ten account for 4% to 5%. The sample taken for sequencing was blood. These receptor sequences come from a girl between 10 and 17 years old with multiple sclerosis.

In its sample, this clonotype was seen a few times. The chain employs TRBV4-3 and TRBJ2-1, with D maybe TRBD2 (5 bases). The CDR3 runs to 13 residues. In germline, CDR1 is LGHNA, CDR2 YSLEER. V dropped 4 bases and J dropped 7 bases, with 11 bases sitting between them. The CDR3 protein is CASSPVVANEQFF. The DNA of the CDR3 is TGCGCCAGCAGCCCGGTCGTAGCGAATGAGCAGTTCTTC.

This clonotype was picked up a small number of times. The genes are TRBV3-1 and TRBJ2-1; 14 nucleotides match TRBD2. The trim removed 6 bases at V and 9 bases at J, leaving 10 bases unmatched. The CDR3 is 16 residues long. The germline gives CDR1 LGHDT, CDR2 YNNKEL (reference sequence). CDR3 coding DNA: TGTGCCAGCAGTTGGGCCGGGACTAGCGGGAGAAGTGAGCAGTTCTTC. This encodes CASSWAGTSGRSEQFF.

V is TRBV7-6 and J is TRBJ1-2; no firm D call. CDR1 SGHVS and CDR2 FNYEAQ come from the germline V gene. The CDR3 length is 14 residues. V was trimmed by 4 bases and J by 0 bases, leaving 9 bases between them. CDR3 in DNA: TGTGCCAGCAGCTCGCCCGGGACTAACTATGGCTACACCTTC. The encoded protein is CASSSPGTNYGYTF.

The rearrangement joins TRBV29-1 to TRBJ2-7; possibly TRBD2 for D (6 bases). The CDR3 covers 13 residues. Between the trimmed V and J ends, which lost 4 bases and 2 bases, there was a span of 12 bases. From germline, CDR1 is SQVTM and CDR2 ANQGSEA. The CDR3 coding sequence is TGCAGCGTTGTTGCGGACTACACCTACGAGCAGTACTTC. Protein: CSVVADYTYEQYF.

This clonotype has just a few counts. V is TRBV6-5 and J is TRBJ2-1; the D is unclear. CDR1 MNHEY and CDR2 SVGAGI come from the germline V gene. The CDR3 sequence is 13 residues long. Trimming took off 0 bases at V and 3 bases at J, with 3 bases between the two ends. CDR3 loop: CASSYSDYNEQFF. CDR3 nucleotide sequence: TGTGCCAGCAGTTACTCGGACTACAATGAGCAGTTCTTC.

This clonotype was counted a few times. This rearrangement joins TRBV7-8 to TRBJ2-5, with 9 nucleotides matching TRBD2. The CDR3 is 15 residues long. The V gene's germline CDR1 is SGHVS and CDR2 FQNEAQ. V lost 5 bases to trimming and J lost 4 bases; unmatched junction nucleotides: 8. The CDR3 loop reads CASSQIAGVTETQYF. As DNA, the CDR3 is TGTGCCAGCAGCCAAATAGCGGGAGTCACAGAGACCCAGTACTTC.

CDR3: CATSRDRGGAWETQYF. CDR3 in DNA: TGTGCCACCAGCAGAGATAGAGGGGGCGCATGGGAGACCCAGTACTTC. This chain connects TRBV15 to TRBJ2-7; 7 nucleotides align to TRBD1. Matching the DNA end better, TRBJ2-5 makes the J call doubtful. The CDR3 loop spans 16 amino acids. Per germline, CDR1 LNHNV and CDR2 YYDKDF (reference sequence).

This clonotype was observed a handful of times. This sequence joins TRBV13 and TRBJ1-2; a weak D match, TRBD1 (6 bases). Germline V CDR1 and CDR2: PRHDT, FYEKMQ (reference sequence). The CDR3 totals 14 residues. Trimming shortened V by 6 bases and J by 8 bases, and 19 bases separated the two germline ends. The CDR3 spells CASRPVGGRAGYTF. As DNA, the CDR3 is TGTGCCAGCAGGCCGGTTGGGGGGCGGGCCGGCTACACCTTC.

This clonotype was seen more than once but under ten times. The rearrangement uses TRBV2 and TRBJ1-1; TRBD1 aligns across 7 bases. V lost 3 bases and J lost 6; bases outside the gene matches: 10. This CDR3 is built from 15 residues. Per the germline V gene, CDR1 is SNHLY and CDR2 is FYNNEI. The DNA of the CDR3 is TGTGCCAGCAGTGATCACGGACAGGCGAGCCCTGAAGCTTTCTTT. This codes for CASSDHGQASPEAFF.

The chain couples TRBV30 to TRBJ2-1; D perhaps matches TRBD2 (5 bases). CDR3 size: 17 residues. From germline, CDR1 is GTSNPN and CDR2 SVGIG (reference sequence). Trimming removed 1 base from V and 4 bases from J, with 20 bases in between. The CDR3 loop is CAWSDQPVVARYNEQFF. The DNA of the CDR3 is TGTGCCTGGAGTGACCAACCCGTAGTAGCGCGATACAATGAGCAGTTCTTC. The full variable domain, its missing parts supplied by reference TRBV30 and TRBJ2-1, is SQTIHQWPATLVQPVGSPLSLECTVEGTSNPNLYWYRQAAGRGLQLLFYSVGIGQISSEVPQNLSASRPQDRQFILSSKKLLLSDSGFYLCAWSDQPVVARYNEQFFGPGTRLTVL.

The rearrangement joins TRBV27 to TRBJ1-1, with a tentative D call TRBD1 (6 bases). The germline CDR1 and CDR2 sequences are MNHEY and SMNVEV (reference sequence). The germline V and J ends were trimmed by 6 bases and 3 bases, with 14 bases remaining between them. This CDR3 has 14 residues. CDR3 nucleotide sequence: TGTGCCAGCAGCTGGCGTAGGGGGGACACTGAAGCTTTCTTT. Its protein is CASSWRRGDTEAFF.

This sequence joins TRBV12-3 or TRBV12-4 and TRBJ2-7, with D perhaps being TRBD1 or TRBD2 (5 bases each). The CDR3 covers 17 residues. Trimming cost V 6 bases and J 0 bases, with 21 bases left between them. In nucleotides, the CDR3 is TGTGCCAGCAGCTACCCCGGGACGGTCAGGAGCTCCTACGAGCAGTACTTC. Protein product: CASSYPGTVRSSYEQYF.

The chain is built from TRBV15 and TRBJ1-4; TRBD1 might be the D (5 bases). Looked up from germline, CDR1 is LNHNV and CDR2 is YYDKDF (reference sequence). The length of the CDR3 is 16 residues. Trimming left V 1 base short and J 5 bases short, with 14 bases between. The CDR3 DNA follows: TGTGCCACCAGCAGAGTAGGCGGGGGGGAGAATGAAAAACTGTTTTTT. It codes for CATSRVGGGENEKLFF.